This T cell receptor (beta chain) was profiled in a study of blood T cell repertoires in COVID-19. Study as a whole: From the United States, Italy and Spain came samples of acute and convalescent COVID-19. Sources were T cells, B-cell-depleted T cells, or PBMCs; the material itself was cDNA or gDNA.

Study processing details: The assay estimated nucleated cells by amplifying reference gene primers. Profiled with immunoSEQ multiplex PCR; TCRdb holds only in-frame clones, not every one. V and J calls and clone size come straight from that table; D and trimming were deduced from the DNA. The sample records around 200,000 clones, 85% to 90% being singletons. This clone was seen a few times. Germline V CDR1 and CDR2: LNHDA, SQIVND (reference sequence). The CDR3 has 15 amino acids. V dropped 4 bases and J dropped 0; count of bases not matched to a gene: 5. Sequenced material: peripheral blood. The clonotype comes from a man aged 70 or older with active or convalescent COVID-19. The chain links TRBV19 to TRBJ1-2; TRBD1 matches 7 bases. The CDR3 spells CASSNYRGANYGYTF. The CDR3 DNA reads TGTGCCAGTAGTAACTACAGGGGAGCTAACTATGGCTACACCTTC.